Below, one T cell receptor beta chain is given with its context. No antigen is known for it. Sample treatment: oral pan-JAK inhibitor, 5-10 mg twice daily. Extracted RNA was reverse transcribed, and the resulting cDNA served as sequencing template. Sequencing was performed with immunoSEQ multiplex PCR; in TCRdb, only in-frame clones are kept and a portion is missing. The sample records approximately 100,000 clones, 60% being singletons. The data stem from a study of CD8+ T cells in alopecia areata. Broader study findings: Tofacitinib significantly reduced both scalp clonality and expanded CD8+ clones among the top 100.

The V and J ends lost 5 bases and 2 bases respectively, with 12 bases between them. Germline CDR1 SQVTM, CDR2 ANQGSEA. There are 13 residues in the CDR3. The chain joins TRBV29-1 to TRBJ1-2; tentatively, D is TRBD1 (5 bases). This clonotype originated in a human donor with alopecia areata. Material: CD8+ T cells sorted from blood, obtained at approximately week 60, from a patient treated with tofacitinib. This CDR3 reads CSVKVRVNYGYTF. The CDR3 DNA follows: TGCAGCGTTAAGGTCAGGGTCAACTATGGCTACACCTTC. The full variable domain, completed using reference TRBV29-1 and TRBJ1-2, is SAVISQKPSRDICQRGTSLTIQCQVDSQVTMMFWYRQQPGQSLTLIATANQGSEATYESGFVIDKFPISRPNLTFSTLTVSNMSPEDSSIYLCSVKVRVNYGYTFGSGTRLTVV.